This TCR beta chain was recorded in a study of identifying expanded T cells in peripheral blood. The CDR3 extends over 15 amino acids. V dropped 0 bases and J dropped 7 bases, with 13 bases sitting between them. The germline gives CDR1 MNHEY, CDR2 SVGAGI. Measured with immunoSEQ multiplex PCR; TCRdb has only the in-frame clones, and not every one. This sample has 90,000 or so clones, with 85% to 90% found just once. The TCR originated in a person aged 18 to 75 in good health. The J gene is TRBJ1-5, the V gene TRBV6-5; the D gene is possibly TRBD1 (5 bases). The specimen was blood. The CDR3 sequence is CASSYSRGAGQPQHF. DNA of the CDR3: TGTGCCAGCAGTTACTCGAGGGGAGCAGGGCAGCCCCAGCATTTT.